The 18 T cell receptor beta chains below come from one sample, sequenced in a study of shared clonotypes between healthy human individuals. Only in-frame clones appear in the TCRdb table, and some are missing; sequencing was by immunoSEQ multiplex PCR. This table holds 110,000 or so clones, about 70% found once. Sequencing was done on a sample of memory CD8+ T cells sorted from blood. Sample subset: CD45RO+ cells pooled with CCR7-negative TemRA cells. Receptors were obtained from a woman aged 30 to 39 in good health.

V gene TRBV21-1 combines with J gene TRBJ1-2; whether TRBD1, the table's D call, matches the DNA was not checked. TRBV21-1 is an annotated pseudogene. CDR3 size: 14 residues. The CDR3 loop reads CASSKRDRGYGYTF. The DNA of the CDR3 is TGTGCCAGCAGCAAGCGGGACAGGGGGTATGGCTACACCTTC.

This chain connects TRBV7-6 to TRBJ2-1, with TRBD2 matching over 9 bases. This CDR3 comprises 15 residues. Germline CDR1 and CDR2: SGHVS and FNYEAQ. V was clipped by 1 base and J by 8 bases; unmatched bases: 6. The CDR3 DNA reads TGTGCCAGCAGCTTAGGCCTAGCGGGGATTCATGAGCAGTTCTTC. It specifies CASSLGLAGIHEQFF. The variable domain in full, with the rest retrieved from reference TRBV7-6 and TRBJ2-1, is GAGVSQSPRYKVTKRGQDVALRCDPISGHVSLYWYRQALGQGPEFLTYFNYEAQQDKSGLPNDRFSAERPEGSISTLTIQRTEQRDSAMYRCASSLGLAGIHEQFFGPGTRLTVL.

This clone was observed a handful of times. Within the sample, other DNA sequences also encode this same CDR3. V and J are TRBV25-1 and TRBJ2-7; D not certain. This CDR3 is built from 13 residues. The V and J ends lost 1 base and 3 bases respectively, with 7 bases between them. CDR1 and CDR2 from the germline V gene are MGHDK and SYGVNS. The CDR3, as DNA: TGTGCCAGCAGTGAATCGCTTAGCTACGAGCAGTACTTC. The encoded protein is CASSESLSYEQYF.

This clone was counted only a few times. V is TRBV10-3 and J is TRBJ2-5; 9 bases fit TRBD1. CDR3 length: 18 amino acids. J lost 4 bases, V lost 4 bases, and 16 bases had no gene match. CDR1 and CDR2 from the germline V gene are ENHRY and SYGVKD. This CDR3 reads CAISGEQGAGLLGETQYF. In DNA, the CDR3 is TGTGCCATCAGTGGTGAACAGGGGGCGGGCCTATTGGGAGAGACCCAGTACTTC.

On this clone itself: It differs at one base from a far larger clone, so likely a read error. In the same sample, other DNA sequences code for this CDR3. This chain connects TRBV6-5 to TRBJ2-1; 9 positions agree with TRBD1. The CDR3 is 14 amino acids. J was trimmed by 4 bases and V by 9 bases; bases with no gene match: 7. Germline CDR1 and CDR2: MNHEY and SVGAGI. CDR3 DNA sequence: TGTGCCAGTGGGGGGACAGGGACTTACAATGAGCAGTTCTTC. Translated, it gives CASGGTGTYNEQFF.

The J gene is TRBJ2-2, the V gene TRBV6-5; D not certain. V lost 4 bases, J lost 1 base, and 4 bases lay in between. The CDR3 totals 13 residues. Germline V lookup: CDR1 MNHEY, CDR2 SVGAGI. The CDR3 is CASSLWNTGELFF. The CDR3 DNA is TGTGCCAGCAGTTTATGGAACACCGGGGAGCTGTTTTTT.

CDR3 nucleotides: TGTGCCAGCAGCTTAGGGGGACTGGACTACTCGAACACCGGGGAGCTGTTTTTT. Protein: CASSLGGLDYSNTGELFF. V usage is TRBV11-2 and J usage is TRBJ2-2; the D gene is possibly TRBD2 (6 bases). Germline CDR1 and CDR2: SGHAT and FQNNGV. CDR3 size: 18 residues. Trimming pared 1 base from V and 0 bases from J, leaving 15 bases between.

This clone was found a few times. The V call is TRBV28, the J call TRBJ2-5; D is unclear. The CDR3 is made up of 12 amino acids. Germline V CDR1 and CDR2: MDHEN, SYDVKM. Trimming took off 6 bases at V and 0 bases at J, with 5 bases between the two ends. This CDR3 is CASREYQETQYF. As DNA, the CDR3 is TGTGCCAGCAGGGAGTACCAAGAGACCCAGTACTTC.

The sample holds many counts of this clone. J is TRBJ1-2 and V is TRBV7-3, with 7 bases lining up with TRBD1. This CDR3 spans 13 amino acids. Germline V gene sequence: CDR1 SGHTA, CDR2 FQGTGA. V lost 4 bases, J lost 3 bases, and 2 bases stayed unmatched. CDR3 loop: CASSSGQDYGYTF. CDR3 bases: TGTGCCAGCAGCTCCGGACAGGACTATGGCTACACCTTC.

A few counts support this clone. The V call is TRBV7-9, the J call TRBJ2-3; D remains unclear. This CDR3 is built from 19 residues. Germline V lookup: CDR1 SEHNR, CDR2 FQNEAQ (reference sequence). Trimming pared 6 bases from V and 2 bases from J, leaving 27 bases between. The CDR3 bases are TGTGCCAGCAGTTCCACGGGCCAGATTAAGAGTTCGATCACAGATACGCAGTATTTT. Translation gives CASSSTGQIKSSITDTQYF. Full variable domain (remainder filled in from reference TRBV7-9 and TRBJ2-3): DTGVSQNPRHKITKRGQNVTFRCDPISEHNRLYWYRQTLGQGPEFLTYFQNEAQLEKSRLLSDRFSAERPKGSFSTLEIQRTEQGDSAMYLCASSSTGQIKSSITDTQYFGPGTRLTVL.

V is TRBV27 and J is TRBJ2-1; 7 positions agree with TRBD2. The germline V gene encodes CDR1 MNHEY and CDR2 SMNVEV (reference sequence). The V gene end was trimmed by 2 bases and the J gene end by 10 bases; junction bases not matched to a gene: 8. This CDR3 spans 14 amino acids. Written as DNA, the CDR3 is TGTGCCAGCAGTTTAATTGCTAGCGGCCCCGAGCAGTTCTTC. Translated, it gives CASSLIASGPEQFF.

As for this clone: This sample also contains other DNA sequences that code for the same CDR3. This rearrangement joins TRBV29-1 to TRBJ2-7, with 8 bases aligning to TRBD2. J was trimmed by 3 bases and V by 6 bases; bases with no gene match: 4. CDR1 is SQVTM and CDR2 is ANQGSEA in the germline V gene. The CDR3 is 12 residues long. The CDR3 sequence is CSVAGTSYEQYF. The CDR3 nucleotides read TGCAGCGTGGCCGGGACTAGCTACGAGCAGTACTTC.

In this sample, this clone turned up a few times. The rearrangement links TRBV9 to TRBJ1-3, with D maybe TRBD1 (6 bases). Germline V gene lookup returns CDR1 SGDLS and CDR2 YYNGEE. V was clipped by 0 bases and J by 2 bases, with 15 bases between them. The CDR3 spans 17 residues. CDR3 nucleotide sequence: TGTGCCAGCAGCGTAGAGTCTTGGGGGGCAGCTGGAAACACCATATATTTT. Encoded protein: CASSVESWGAAGNTIYF. Based on the CDR3 plus reference TRBV9 and TRBJ1-3, the full variable domain is DSGVTQTPKHLITATGQRVTLRCSPRSGDLSVYWYQQSLDQGLQFLIQYYNGEERAKGNILERFSAQQFPDLHSELNLSSLELGDSALYFCASSVESWGAAGNTIYFGEGSWLTVV.

This clone was found many times. The chain couples TRBV5-6 to TRBJ2-3; no clear D. The CDR3 is made up of 16 amino acids. The germline CDR1 and CDR2 sequences are SGHDT and YYEEEE. V lost 0 bases to trimming and J lost 0 bases, with 11 bases between them. This CDR3 is CASSLDQRQSTDTQYF. Written as DNA, the CDR3 is TGTGCCAGCAGCTTGGACCAGCGCCAAAGCACAGATACGCAGTATTTT.

At least ten counts were recorded for this clone. This rearrangement joins TRBV5-8 to TRBJ2-1, with 10 bases aligning to TRBD2. This CDR3 comprises 16 residues. CDR1 is SGHTS, CDR2 YDEGEE, per germline. With V trimmed by 0 bases and J by 5 bases, 5 bases remained unmatched. As DNA, the CDR3 is TGTGCCAGCAGCTTGGGGCCTAGCGGGAGCCACAATGAGCAGTTCTTC. Its protein product is CASSLGPSGSHNEQFF.

The chain uses TRBV2 and TRBJ2-5; 11 bases are a match to TRBD2. Trimming took 5 bases from V and 2 from J; bases not matched to a gene: 13. This CDR3 has 18 amino acids. Germline V gene lookup returns CDR1 SNHLY and CDR2 FYNNEI. This CDR3 is CASSRTSGLSFRQETQYF. CDR3 nucleotides: TGTGCCAGCAGTCGGACTAGCGGGTTATCCTTTCGACAAGAGACCCAGTACTTC. Using reference TRBV2 and TRBJ2-5 for the parts outside the CDR3, the full variable domain is EPEVTQTPSHQVTQMGQEVILRCVPISNHLYFYWYRQILGQKVEFLVSFYNNEISEKSEIFDDQFSVERPDGSNFTLKIRSTKLEDSAMYFCASSRTSGLSFRQETQYFGPGTRLLVL.

This clone is a singleton in its sample. The chain links TRBV9 to TRBJ1-2; D unresolved. Trimming cost V 3 bases and J 4 bases, with 10 bases left between them. This CDR3 is built from 13 residues. Looked up from germline, CDR1 is SGDLS and CDR2 is YYNGEE. This chain's CDR3 is CASSASPSYGYTF. CDR3 DNA: TGTGCCAGCAGCGCCTCCCCCAGCTATGGCTACACCTTC. Full variable domain (rest looked up from reference TRBV9 and TRBJ1-2): DSGVTQTPKHLITATGQRVTLRCSPRSGDLSVYWYQQSLDQGLQFLIQYYNGEERAKGNILERFSAQQFPDLHSELNLSSLELGDSALYFCASSASPSYGYTFGSGTRLTVV.

In its sample, this clone was seen a few times. This rearrangement joins TRBV11-2 to TRBJ2-3; D is unclear. Germline CDR1 is SGHAT and CDR2 is FQNNGV. The CDR3 extends over 12 amino acids. V was pared by 5 bases and J by 6 bases, with 9 bases between. As DNA, the CDR3 is TGTGCCAGCAGCCGAGAGGCGGATACGCAGTATTTT. Protein sequence: CASSREADTQYF. Filled out from reference TRBV11-2 and TRBJ2-3, the complete variable domain reads EAGVAQSPRYKIIEKRQSVAFWCNPISGHATLYWYQQILGQGPKLLIQFQNNGVVDDSQLPKDRFSAERLKGVDSTLKIQPAKLEDSAVYLCASSREADTQYFGPGTRLTVL.